These 29 T cell receptor beta chains share one sample of origin, sequenced in a study of human T cells and chemical hapten exposure. Time point noted: patch test 2, 6 weeks after DPC sensitization. Specified treatment: therapeutic diphenylcyclopropenone sensitization with weekly scalp DPC. TCRdb reprocessed the RACE reads via MiXCR and lists one record per CDR3 protein. The data hold 75,000 to 95,000 distinct CDR3 sequences, with 9.5% to 11% observed a single time. This specimen was whole blood, taken in connection with sensitization to the hapten diphenylcyclopropenone (DPC). The receptor source for this set is a man aged 35-49 years with alopecia areata. Some clones in this sample may be carry-over from other donors' samples.

The genes are TRBV7-9 and TRBJ2-7; 13 bases align to TRBD2. Germline trimming cut 5 bases from V and 3 bases from J; bases unmatched to any gene: 13. This CDR3 contains 18 residues. Germline V lookup: CDR1 SEHNR, CDR2 FQNEAQ (reference sequence). The CDR3 reads CASSALFTGTSGIYEQYF. The CDR3 DNA sequence: TGTGCCAGCAGCGCATTATTTACCGGGACTAGCGGGATCTACGAGCAGTACTTC.

The chain recombines TRBV7-2 with TRBJ1-3; no clear D. The V and J ends lost 3 bases and 1 base respectively, with 7 bases between them. Per germline, CDR1 SGHTA and CDR2 FQGNSA. CDR3 length equals 14 residues. The CDR3 nucleotides are TGTGCCAGCAGCTTTAAGGGATCTGGAAACACCATATATTTT. Translation: CASSFKGSGNTIYF.

This clonotype was seen a few times. CDR3 nucleotides: TGTGCCAGCAGTTTTACCAGCGGGGTTATGTCCGGGGAGCTGTTTTTT. Residues: CASSFTSGVMSGELFF. The V and J genes are TRBV12-3 or TRBV12-4 and TRBJ2-2, with 7 bases fitting TRBD2. This CDR3 has 16 residues. The trim removed 3 bases at V and 6 bases at J, leaving 10 bases unmatched.

The V call is TRBV12-3 or TRBV12-4, the J call TRBJ2-7, with D perhaps matching TRBD1 or TRBD2 (5 bases each). V lost 5 bases to trimming and J lost 9 bases, with 17 bases between them. The CDR3 runs to 13 residues. The CDR3 protein is CASSPSGQGRQYV. CDR3 DNA: TGTGCCAGCAGTCCCTCGGGGCAGGGACGGCAGTACGTC.

This clonotype was found a few times. This chain connects TRBV29-1 to TRBJ2-3, with a possible D match to TRBD2 (5 bases). Germline V lookup: CDR1 SQVTM, CDR2 ANQGSEA. The CDR3 contains 15 residues. V was shortened by 1 base and J by 1 base, with 12 bases between the two germline ends. CDR3 nucleotides: TGCAGCGTTGAAGGGACGTCCGGGGGCACAGATACGCAGTATTTT. Translating gives CSVEGTSGGTDTQYF.

The chain carries TRBV7-2 and TRBJ2-1; 8 bases are shared with TRBD2. This CDR3 is 16 amino acids long. Germline V gene sequence: CDR1 SGHTA, CDR2 FQGNSA. The ends lost 2 bases at V and 6 bases at J; junction bases unmatched: 9. The chain's CDR3 is CASSLSGAGGFNEQFF. CDR3 DNA sequence: TGTGCCAGCAGCTTAAGTGGGGCGGGAGGTTTCAATGAGCAGTTCTTC.

The chain employs TRBV13 and TRBJ2-7; no firm D call. This CDR3 has 15 amino acids. Germline CDR1 is PRHDT and CDR2 is FYEKMQ (reference sequence). V was cut by 0 bases and J by 3 bases, with 12 bases left in between. CDR3 nucleotide sequence: TGTGCCAGCAGCTTAGGCCGGGCGGCCTTCTACGAGCAGTACGTC. Amino acids: CASSLGRAAFYEQYV.

The chain carries TRBV6-5 and TRBJ1-3; D is uncertain. V dropped 2 bases and J dropped 3 bases, with 8 bases sitting between them. Germline V gene sequence: CDR1 MNHEY, CDR2 SVGAGI. The CDR3 consists of 14 residues. CDR3 nucleotide sequence: TGTGCCAGCAGTTACCAGATCGATGGAAACACCATATATTTT. It specifies CASSYQIDGNTIYF.

V is TRBV7-2 and J is TRBJ2-7; no firm D call. This CDR3 has 15 amino acids. Germline CDR1 and CDR2: SGHTA and FQGNSA. Trimming removed 6 bases at V and 3 bases at J, with 18 bases between. CDR3 nucleotides: TGTGCCAGCAGGGCGGACCCCTCGTCCCTCTACGAGCAGTACTTC. This codes for CASRADPSSLYEQYF.

The chain employs TRBV21-1 and TRBJ2-3; the table's D call, TRBD2, has no DNA check behind it. TRBV21-1 is a listed pseudogene. This CDR3 is built from 17 residues. The CDR3 here is CASSKGGTSGDTDTQYF. The CDR3 DNA reads as TGTGCCAGCAGCAAAGGAGGGACTAGCGGGGACACAGATACGCAGTATTTT.

The J gene is TRBJ2-7, the V gene TRBV27; D gene ambiguous. The CDR3 contains 12 residues. Trimming took 5 bases from V and 4 from J, leaving 9 bases between them. Germline V CDR1 and CDR2: MNHEY, SMNVEV (reference sequence). CDR3 in amino acids: CASSSPTYEQYF. The CDR3 region has the DNA TGTGCCAGCAGTAGCCCTACTTACGAGCAGTACTTC.

The rearrangement joins TRBV21-1 to TRBJ2-3; the tabulated D call, TRBD2, remains unverified against the DNA. TRBV21-1 has pseudogene status. CDR3 length: 17 residues. CDR3 loop: CASSVFPGLPRPDTQYF. DNA for the CDR3: TGTGCCAGCAGCGTCTTCCCGGGACTTCCCCGCCCAGATACGCAGTATTTT.

The chain couples TRBV2 to TRBJ2-1; 14 bases map to TRBD2. Germline V gene lookup returns CDR1 SNHLY and CDR2 FYNNEI. V lost 5 bases, J lost 8 bases, and 8 bases stayed unmatched. CDR3 length equals 16 residues. The CDR3 region is CASSKGLAGATDEQFF. CDR3 sequence (DNA): TGTGCCAGCAGTAAGGGACTAGCGGGAGCGACTGATGAGCAGTTCTTC.

This clonotype occurred many times. V gene TRBV7-9 combines with J gene TRBJ1-6; D unclear. V was cut by 5 bases and J by 9 bases, with 14 bases left in between. There are 14 residues in the CDR3. Germline CDR1 SEHNR, CDR2 FQNEAQ (reference sequence). CDR3 nucleotide sequence: TGTGCCAGCAGCCCGGCCCTGAACGGTTCACCCCTCCACTTT. This translates into CASSPALNGSPLHF.

This clonotype appeared many times. J is TRBJ2-2 and V is TRBV7-9; D might be TRBD1 (6 bases). The V and J ends lost 3 bases and 0 bases respectively, with 17 bases between them. Germline assignment: CDR1 SEHNR and CDR2 FQNEAQ (reference sequence). This CDR3 has 18 residues. CDR3 residues: CASSFNRVELANTGELFF. The DNA for the CDR3 is TGTGCCAGCAGCTTCAACAGGGTGGAATTAGCGAACACCGGGGAGCTGTTTTTT.

This clonotype showed up many times. The chain joins TRBV28 to TRBJ1-2; D not certain. Trimming left V 6 bases short and J 4 bases short, with 12 bases between. The CDR3 consists of 13 residues. Germline lookup yields CDR1 MDHEN and CDR2 SYDVKM. The CDR3 nucleotides read TGTGCCAGCAGACGGACGTACGGCTATGGCTACACCTTC. This gives the protein CASRRTYGYGYTF.

The gene calls are TRBV28 and TRBJ2-1; TRBD2 aligns across 8 bases. Germline trimming cut 6 bases from V and 14 bases from J; bases unmatched to any gene: 15. The germline gives CDR1 MDHEN, CDR2 SYDVKM. The CDR3 sequence is 14 residues long. CDR3: CASRTASGSSAEFF. As DNA, the CDR3 is TGTGCCAGCAGGACGGCTAGCGGGTCCTCGGCGGAGTTCTTC.

There are a few counts of this clonotype. The chain joins TRBV28 to TRBJ2-7, with 9 bases that match TRBD1. J lost 5 bases, V lost 6 bases, and 11 bases had no gene match. Germline-derived CDR1 and CDR2 are MDHEN and SYDVKM. This CDR3 comprises 15 residues. CDR3 protein: CASRSQGASLDEQYF. The CDR3 nucleotides read TGTGCCAGCAGATCACAGGGGGCTTCGCTAGACGAGCAGTACTTC.

There are a few counts of this clonotype. The CDR3 reads CAISGRDLLTDTQYF. In nucleotides, the CDR3 is TGTGCCATCAGTGGTCGGGACCTATTAACAGATACGCAGTATTTT. The gene calls are TRBV10-3 and TRBJ2-3; D assignment may be TRBD1 or TRBD2 (5 bases each). Germline V gene sequence: CDR1 ENHRY, CDR2 SYGVKD. With 4 bases removed from V and 3 bases from J, the gap between germline ends came to 14 bases. The CDR3 has 15 residues.

The rearrangement links TRBV5-1 to TRBJ1-1; D is ambiguous. The CDR3 sequence is 17 residues long. With 0 bases removed from V and 4 bases from J, the gap between germline ends came to 19 bases. CDR1 is SGHRS and CDR2 is YFSETQ in the germline V gene. CDR3 nucleotide sequence: TGCGCCAGCAGCTTGGCCGGTTCGGGTGCTGCGACCACTGAAGCTTTCTTT. It is translated as CASSLAGSGAATTEAFF.

Ten or more counts support this clonotype. V is TRBV6-5 and J is TRBJ1-3; 9 bases are a match to TRBD1. Germline CDR1 reads MNHEY; CDR2 reads SVGAGI. CDR3 size: 15 residues. V lost 3 bases, J lost 6 bases, and 6 bases stayed unmatched. CDR3 coding DNA: TGTGCCAGCAGTTATTCGGGACAGGGAGAAAACACCATATATTTT. Its translation: CASSYSGQGENTIYF.

This clonotype came up many times. The CDR3 sequence: CASSPKRTGQEPQHF. Here the CDR3 DNA reads TGTGCCAGCAGCCCCAAACGGACGGGGCAGGAGCCCCAGCATTTT. The genes are TRBV7-8 and TRBJ1-5; possible D gene TRBD1, 5 bases. V was trimmed by 5 bases and J by 8 bases, leaving 19 bases between them. Germline V gene sequence: CDR1 SGHVS, CDR2 FQNEAQ. The CDR3 runs 15 residues.

This clonotype was seen ten or more times. The genes are TRBV29-1 and TRBJ1-1; 7 bases line up with TRBD1. CDR1 and CDR2 from the germline V gene are SQVTM and ANQGSEA. This CDR3 contains 15 residues. The J segment lost 2 bases and the V segment lost 2 bases, leaving 8 bases of the junction unmatched. The DNA for the CDR3 is TGCAGCGTTGAAAGTCCCCGGACAGGAAACACTGAAGCTTTCTTT. Its protein is CSVESPRTGNTEAFF.

The chain uses TRBV3-1 and TRBJ1-3; the D is unclear. The CDR3 spans 16 residues. Trimming pared 0 bases from V and 0 bases from J, leaving 9 bases between. Germline CDR1 is LGHDT and CDR2 is YNNKEL (reference sequence). The CDR3 sequence is CASSQDLIVSGNTIYF. CDR3 nucleotides: TGTGCCAGCAGCCAAGATCTGATCGTCTCTGGAAACACCATATATTTT.

The chain couples TRBV7-8 to TRBJ2-7; no definite D call. This CDR3 is 14 amino acids long. Trimming took 6 bases from V and 2 from J, leaving 14 bases between them. Germline CDR1 is SGHVS and CDR2 is FQNEAQ. The CDR3 DNA is TGTGCCAGCAGTCCAGGCGAACGGGCCTACGAGCAGTACGTC. It specifies CASSPGERAYEQYV.

This clonotype was observed many times. The V call is TRBV5-1, the J call TRBJ2-3, with TRBD1 identical over 9 bases. Trimming at V came to 3 bases and at J to 2 bases, leaving 7 bases not matched to a gene. The CDR3 extends over 16 amino acids. Germline V gene sequence: CDR1 SGHRS, CDR2 YFSETQ. In DNA, the CDR3 is TGCGCCAGCAGCTCCGGGACAGGGAGTTACACAGATACGCAGTATTTT. Protein sequence: CASSSGTGSYTDTQYF. The full variable domain, completed using reference TRBV5-1 and TRBJ2-3, is KAGVTQTPRYLIKTRGQQVTLSCSPISGHRSVSWYQQTPGQGLQFLFEYFSETQRNKGNFPGRFSGRQFSNSRSEMNVSTLELGDSALYLCASSSGTGSYTDTQYFGPGTRLTVL.

This clonotype was seen a handful of times. CDR3 sequence: CASSPLGAANYGYTF. CDR3 sequence (DNA): TGTGCCAGCAGCCCCTTGGGGGCAGCAAACTATGGCTACACCTTC. The chain couples TRBV7-9 to TRBJ1-2; tentative D call: TRBD1 (6 bases). CDR3 length: 15 residues. The V gene's germline CDR1 is SEHNR and CDR2 FQNEAQ (reference sequence). V lost 5 bases, J lost 2 bases, and 15 bases lay in between.

This clonotype came up a few times. The chain recombines TRBV29-1 with TRBJ1-1; D is unresolved. V lost 3 bases, J lost 1 base, and 6 bases lay in between. CDR3 length: 12 amino acids. Germline lookup yields CDR1 SQVTM and CDR2 ANQGSEA. The CDR3 sequence: CSVDAQNTEAFF. The DNA of the CDR3 is TGCAGCGTTGACGCCCAGAACACTGAAGCTTTCTTT. Complete variable domain (other parts from reference TRBV29-1 and TRBJ1-1): SAVISQKPSRDICQRGTSLTIQCQVDSQVTMMFWYRQQPGQSLTLIATANQGSEATYESGFVIDKFPISRPNLTFSTLTVSNMSPEDSSIYLCSVDAQNTEAFFGQGTRLTVV.

This clonotype was seen a handful of times. The chain joins TRBV25-1 to TRBJ1-4, with 10 bases that match TRBD1. Trimming cost V 2 bases and J 5 bases; bases outside gene matches: 2. The CDR3 extends over 15 amino acids. Germline values: CDR1 MGHDK, CDR2 SYGVNS. The CDR3 region is CASSERTGGNEKLFF. The CDR3 nucleotides are TGTGCCAGCAGTGAAAGGACAGGGGGGAATGAAAAACTGTTTTTT.